This TCR beta chain was documented in a study of cytomegalovirus exposure and HLA in healthy donors (dated by TCRdb to 2016 to 2017). Broadly, across the study: In an earlier analysis of 587 of the donors, less than 350 Gb of sequence data and some 100 million unique TCR beta sequences from 150 million to 200 million T cells were reported. Approximately 310 gigabases of sequencing data and some 85 million unique TCR sequences were included in an early release covering around 600 HLA-typed donors. The genetic ancestry cluster associated with self-reported Caucasian donors included 65% to 90% of the approximately 430 genotyped donors. The aim of the study was to test whether cataloging public T cell receptors could identify signatures of past pathogen exposure. The T cell repertoires of 700 or so subjects were profiled by immunosequencing and related to cytomegalovirus serostatus. A separate validation cohort of more than 100 different subjects was used in addition to the roughly 670-subject first cohort. High-throughput TCR immunosequencing, statistical association of individual TCRs with disease status, and machine learning were combined to predict cytomegalovirus infection status. In a later analysis, previously published TCR beta repertoires from 600 to 850 donors were re-analyzed and high-resolution HLA genotyping was added so that TCR occurrence patterns could be studied. The later analysis used no new phenotypic data to find candidate immune exposures, relying instead on TCR beta sequences and their occurrence across donors. An earlier analysis of around 580 of the donors used high-throughput TCR beta sequencing to judge whether each TCR beta V gene segment behaved as functional or pseudogenic. Alongside the repertoire data, information on donor age, sex, ethnicity and CMV serostatus was compiled. A later genetic analysis used genome-wide SNP genotypes for about 60% of the roughly 700 donors, treating that subset as a discovery cohort. Every repertoire in the discovery cohort had been generated on one and the same sequencing platform. Both class I and class II loci were covered by HLA typing, at four-digit resolution. Typing coverage varied by locus: about 629-640 donors for A, B, C, DRB1 and DQB1; around 560 for DQA1; 606 for DPA1; roughly 450 for DPB1. Roughly 5 DR-DQ haplotypes were handled as single units for association and clustering, since linkage in the cohort was strong. Among about 390 genotyped donors of the cohort, an average of 235,054 unique TCR beta nucleotide sequences were sequenced per donor, 15% to 20% of them non-productive. Points the paper makes about the study in general: A total of 150 to 200 TCR beta chains were listed by the study as associated with cytomegalovirus. Most TCR sequences were observed very rarely across donors, whereas some public TCRs were present in many individuals. HLA typing was unavailable for some donors at each locus, so association tests used only the typed subset. In vitro tests confirmed that a few of the cytomegalovirus-associated TCR beta chains recognize cytomegalovirus antigens. Some IMGT-functional V segments, including TRBV6-2 and TRBV6-3, could not be told apart with the 87-base-pair reads, so those segments were excluded. A later analysis associated roughly 17,000 TCR beta sequences with specific HLA alleles at a false discovery rate of 0.05. Strong co-occurrence of HLA alleles, especially DR and DQ, made assigning TCR associations to individual alleles difficult. According to the authors, the approach could potentially be generalized to other disease states and immunological phenotypes. In a later genetic analysis, fewer N-insertions in productive TCRs were reported among donors in an Asian-associated ancestry cluster than the roughly 700-donor mean. An association between a missense DCLRE1C variant and V-gene and J-gene trimming of TCR beta chains was found in a later genetic analysis and replicated in an independent cohort. Presence/absence analyses assumed roughly uniform sequencing depth across donors, an assumption that may not hold. In a later analysis, the rate of TCR association differed among HLA loci, with DRB1 alleles having the most associated TCRs and HLA-C alleles having the fewest. In a later analysis, HLA-associated TCR beta chains were found to be more clonally expanded and to have lower generation probabilities than equally common non-associated chains. Broadly in line with IMGT annotations, most TCR beta V segments showed up in productive rearrangements about 90% or about 30% of the time in an earlier analysis of about 500 of the donors. In a later analysis, several top co-occurrence clusters were reported to appear linked to parvovirus B19, influenza, CMV and Epstein-Barr virus. The classifier was reported to diagnose cytomegalovirus status with high specificity and sensitivity in both the original and validation cohorts. Because counts were too low, around 18 rarely observed V segments, including chromosome 9 orphons, were left out of the earlier analysis of roughly 600 of the donors. The cohort was sequenced for TCR beta chains only, and without alpha or paired-chain data the features that could be detected were limited. In a later analysis, most CMV-associated TCR beta chains were found to appear HLA-restricted, with HLA associations seemingly driven largely by CMV exposure. A cluster of highly shared sequence variants was judged likely to represent a technical artifact of the sequencing pipeline. A further reported finding was that TCR beta sequences accurately predicted the HLA-A and HLA-B alleles for most subjects in the first cohort. CMV serostatus was the only immune exposure information available for the cohort. Correlated functional status among segregating V segments might reflect linkage disequilibrium, but an unknown experimental factor could not be ruled out.

About this clone: The antigen it binds to is not known. It has no much larger one-base neighbor in the sample; base qualities were not kept.

The cohort was made up of 666 healthy bone marrow donors. At the time of sampling, all cohort members were nominally healthy, though unrecorded immune exposures were likely present. The donor was CMV seronegative and belonged to the group of roughly 330 seronegative cohort members. Every donor gave a peripheral blood sample, and the peripheral blood mononuclear cells from that sample were used for TCR beta sequencing. The Qiagen DNeasy Blood Extraction Kit was used to extract genomic DNA from the blood cell samples. Taken from cysteine to phenylalanine, the CDR3 has 15 residues. The only DNA kept is the CDR3, 45 bases in frame from the first base. The germline V and J ends show losses of 1 base and 7 bases respectively, and no gene match explains 7 bases of the junction. The germline V gene provides CDR1 SGHDT and CDR2 YYEEEE. The library was produced with the immunoSEQ multiplex PCR assay. A mixture of 60 forward primers for TCR Vbeta segments and 13 reverse primers for TCR Jbeta segments was used in the multiplex PCR. A multiplex PCR assay on genomic DNA amplified the CDR3 region of rearranged TCR beta genes. On the Illumina HiSeq System, the amplified TCR beta libraries were sequenced as 87-base-pair reads. Turning to the authors' computational methods: Across the 670 or so repertoires, a later analysis counted approximately 83 million unique TCR beta chains, around 11 million of which were shared by at least two donors. To remove PCR and sequencing errors, raw reads were error-corrected and collapsed into unique sequences using a nearest-neighbor algorithm that merged closely related sequences. To assign V, D and J gene segments, CDR3 sequences were aligned to IMGT reference sequences. For a sequence to be retained, at least a six-nucleotide match to both a V gene segment and a J gene segment was required. Rearrangements were classified as productive when the CDR3 lacked stop codons and remained in frame with V and J, and all other rearrangements were classified as non-productive. Following IMGT convention, CDR3 was defined as the stretch from the second conserved V-encoded cysteine up to the conserved J-encoded phenylalanine. The earlier analysis of approximately 590 of the donors excluded any sequence lacking an unambiguous match to a single V gene segment. In an earlier analysis of several hundred of the donors, a V segment was called functional when productive rearrangements were above 56.7%, and segregating when the standard deviation between donors exceeded 5%. A statistical classification framework was developed to diagnose cytomegalovirus status using the catalog of TCR beta chain sequences. In a later analysis, V and J genes were assigned by comparing TCR nucleotide sequences against IMGT/GENE-DB human TR gene sequences. A later analysis assigned CDR3 sequences and most-parsimonious VDJ recombination scenarios with the TCRdist pipeline. In a later analysis, each TCR beta chain was defined by its CDR3 amino acid sequence together with its V-gene family, and reads without a unique V-gene family were excluded. In a later analysis, around 650 highly shared, low-generation-probability nucleotide sequences were removed to address suspected cross-contamination and a sequencing artifact. In a later analysis, a clonal expansion index for each public chain was calculated from normalized within-repertoire ranks of inferred template counts. A later analysis computed generation probabilities with a VDJ recombination model fitted to out-of-frame rearrangements, and checked the results against IGoR. Hypergeometric tests were used in a later analysis to score TCR-TCR, TCR-HLA and TCR-CMV co-occurrence, with a repertoire-size bias correction applied to the TCR pairs. To estimate false discovery rates, a later analysis permuted the HLA or CMV assignments 20 times. In a later analysis, co-occurring TCRs were grouped using DBSCAN, with TCRdist sequence similarity added in when clustering inside HLA-allele-positive subsets. For co-occurrence clustering, repertoires with fewer than 30,000 or more than 120,000 public chains were excluded, along with several repertoires with anomalous nucleotide sharing. TCRdb took this table from immuneACCESS and kept in-frame rearrangements with V and J called. Such tables lack part of the clones; where checked against another copy, unresolved V genes explain under half of the gap, and the rest is unexplained. Clonal size and the V and J genes are those of that table, whereas D and trimming came from the DNA. Across this sample there are a few hundred thousand clones, with roughly 79% seen only once. The ten largest clonotypes hold about 1.8% of the sample.

Sequenced sample: PBMCs. The sequence links TRBV5-6 to TRBJ2-2; 7 bases in between match TRBD2. The receptor was derived from a man aged 18 to 29 in good health and CMV-seronegative. The CDR3 has the sequence CASSLKLAFSGELFF. Read as DNA, the sequence is TGTGCCAGCAGCTTGAAACTAGCGTTTAGCGGGGAGCTGTTTTTT.